A single sample is the source of the 29 T cell receptor beta chains below, sequenced in a study of blood T cells in healthy people across ages (dated by TCRdb to the mid-2010s). Libraries were made using 5' RACE. Data came from an Illumina HiSeq 2500. The second PCR ran for roughly 7 to 12 cycles and used a J-beta primer mix along with a sample-barcoded 5' primer. TCRdb ran its own pipeline on the public reads, namely fastp trimming at Q25 and MiXCR clone calling, and kept in-frame beta chains. Each CDR3 protein appears once, grouped with its most common genes and DNA. The sample records some 1.4 million distinct CDR3 sequences, approximately 42% of which are singletons. The ten largest clones take up 7.9% of the sample. Sample: blood. The receptors come from a young woman in good health.

V gene TRBV3-1 combines with J gene TRBJ2-3; 11 bases are shared with TRBD2. The germline gives CDR1 LGHDT, CDR2 YNNKEL (reference sequence). Trimming cost V 1 base and J 2 bases; bases outside gene matches: 5. CDR3 length equals 17 residues. The CDR3 loop is CASSQGGTSGYTDTQYF. DNA for the CDR3: TGTGCCAGCAGCCAAGGAGGGACTAGCGGCTACACAGATACGCAGTATTTT.

The chain is built from TRBV28 and TRBJ1-1; a weak D match, TRBD1 (6 bases). The CDR3 runs to 16 residues. The germline CDR1 and CDR2 sequences are MDHEN and SYDVKM. The V end lost 6 bases, the J end lost 1 base, and 18 bases lay between the germline ends. CDR3 coding DNA: TGTGCCAGCAGCATACCCCTCCACAGGGCGAACACTGAAGCTTTCTTT. Protein: CASSIPLHRANTEAFF.

This clonotype was found once. The chain recombines TRBV2 with TRBJ1-2; 8 bases match TRBD1. Germline V gene data show CDR1 as SNHLY and CDR2 as FYNNEI. The CDR3 loop spans 14 amino acids. V gave up 7 bases and J gave up 8 bases; unmatched junction bases: 12. CDR3 in DNA: TGTGCCAGCACCGGAAACGTTGCAGGGGGCGGCTACACCTTC. Amino acid sequence: CASTGNVAGGGYTF.

The chain joins TRBV2 to TRBJ1-1; TRBD1 aligns across 9 bases. CDR3 size: 15 residues. V lost 4 bases to trimming and J lost 0 bases; unmatched junction nucleotides: 3. Germline V gene sequence: CDR1 SNHLY, CDR2 FYNNEI. This chain's CDR3 is CASSGQGGMNTEAFF. Written as DNA, the CDR3 is TGTGCCAGCAGTGGACAGGGGGGGATGAACACTGAAGCTTTCTTT.

V is TRBV20-1 and J is TRBJ2-3; 7 bases match TRBD1. The CDR3 is 13 residues long. J was trimmed by 1 base and V by 4 bases; bases with no gene match: 2. The germline gives CDR1 DFQATT, CDR2 SNEGSKA (reference sequence). The CDR3 region is CSATGTGTDTQYF. CDR3 nucleotides: TGCAGTGCTACCGGGACAGGCACAGATACGCAGTATTTT.

The chain has TRBV4-1 and TRBJ2-5; 12 bases agree with TRBD1. CDR3 length equals 16 residues. The V segment lost 0 bases and the J segment 11 bases; nucleotides outside the gene matches: 10. The germline gives CDR1 MGHRA, CDR2 YSYEKL. The CDR3 loop is CASSQEGTGGLSEQYF. The CDR3 nucleotides read TGCGCCAGCAGCCAAGAGGGGACAGGGGGCTTGAGTGAGCAGTACTTC.

J is TRBJ2-3 and V is TRBV20-1; TRBD2 is a possible D gene (5 bases). The CDR3 extends over 14 amino acids. The V end was cut by 6 bases, the J end by 1 base, with 14 bases between. CDR1 and CDR2 (germline): DFQATT, SNEGSKA (reference sequence). The CDR3 bases are TGCAGTGCGACCAAAAGCGGACGCACAGATACGCAGTATTTT. Its protein is CSATKSGRTDTQYF.

The gene calls are TRBV18 and TRBJ2-7; D gene ambiguous. Between the trimmed V and J ends, which lost 3 bases and 4 bases, there was a span of 10 bases. Germline-derived CDR1 and CDR2 are KGHSH and LQKENI. The CDR3 sequence is 13 residues long. CDR3 sequence: CASSPSPEYEQYF. Written as DNA, the CDR3 is TGTGCCAGCTCACCTTCTCCGGAGTACGAGCAGTACTTC.

This clonotype occurred a few times. The genes are TRBV28 and TRBJ2-5; the D call may be TRBD1 or TRBD2 (5 bases each). CDR3 length: 13 amino acids. Germline V gives CDR1 MDHEN, CDR2 SYDVKM. Trimming left V 8 bases short and J 5 bases short, with 15 bases between. The CDR3 reads CASLSKGEETQYF. The CDR3 region has the DNA TGTGCCAGCTTGTCGAAAGGGGAGGAGACCCAGTACTTC.

The CDR3 sequence is CASGLGPAGDGETQFF. CDR3 in DNA: TGTGCCAGCGGCCTAGGACCAGCGGGAGATGGAGAGACCCAGTTCTTC. The V and J genes are TRBV3-1 and TRBJ2-1; 8 nucleotides match TRBD2. V lost 8 bases, J lost 13 bases, and 22 bases stayed unmatched. Germline V gives CDR1 LGHDT, CDR2 YNNKEL (reference sequence). The CDR3 covers 16 residues.

The V call is TRBV7-9, the J call TRBJ2-3; 10 positions agree with TRBD1. V lost 4 bases, J lost 1 base, and 8 bases stayed unmatched. The germline V gene has CDR1 SEHNR and CDR2 FQNEAQ (reference sequence). The CDR3 sequence is 17 residues long. The CDR3 here is CASSSYQGTGGTDTQYF. CDR3 nucleotides: TGTGCCAGCAGCTCTTATCAGGGGACAGGGGGCACAGATACGCAGTATTTT.

A few counts support this clonotype. The rearrangement links TRBV2 to TRBJ1-2, with 7 bases fitting TRBD1. J was trimmed by 6 bases and V by 3 bases; bases with no gene match: 4. The CDR3 sequence is 13 residues long. The germline V gene encodes CDR1 SNHLY and CDR2 FYNNEI. Here the CDR3 DNA reads TGTGCCAGCAGTGACAGGGGGGGCGATGGCTACACCTTC. Protein sequence: CASSDRGGDGYTF.

This clonotype has a handful of counts. V gene TRBV5-1 combines with J gene TRBJ1-2, with D tentatively TRBD1 (5 bases). Germline V lookup: CDR1 SGHRS, CDR2 YFSETQ. Trimming took off 0 bases at V and 3 bases at J, with 12 bases between the two ends. The CDR3 is 15 amino acids. The DNA of the CDR3 is TGCGCCAGCAGCTTGGTGGCAGGGCAATACTATGGCTACACCTTC. Translated, it gives CASSLVAGQYYGYTF. The whole variable domain, remainder taken from reference TRBV5-1 and TRBJ1-2, is KAGVTQTPRYLIKTRGQQVTLSCSPISGHRSVSWYQQTPGQGLQFLFEYFSETQRNKGNFPGRFSGRQFSNSRSEMNVSTLELGDSALYLCASSLVAGQYYGYTFGSGTRLTVV.

This clonotype was found once. The CDR3 DNA follows: TGTGCCATCTCGGAGTCTAATATCAGGGATGGCTACACCTTC. Its protein product is CAISESNIRDGYTF. V and J are TRBV10-3 and TRBJ1-2; the D gene is possibly TRBD1 (5 bases). The CDR3 runs to 14 residues. In germline, CDR1 is ENHRY, CDR2 SYGVKD. V gave up 8 bases and J gave up 6 bases, with 19 bases separating them.

This clonotype was seen only a few times. Germline is not matched at one junction end, which may reflect a read error. The chain carries TRBV12-3 or TRBV12-4 and TRBJ2-7; D call uncertain. The CDR3 length is 13 residues. Here the CDR3 reads CASSLDILYEQYF. The CDR3 DNA reads TGTGCCAGCAGCTTAGACATCCTTTACGAGCAGTACTTC.

The CDR3 nucleotides are TGTGCCAGCAGCGTAGGGCAAGGCAGGCTGTACGAGCAGTACTTC. Translation gives CASSVGQGRLYEQYF. The chain recombines TRBV9 with TRBJ2-5; D is unclear. The J call may be faulty, since TRBJ2-7 better matches the DNA end. CDR1 and CDR2 from the germline V gene are SGDLS and YYNGEE. The CDR3 sequence is 15 residues long.

This clonotype was seen more than once but under ten times. V and J are TRBV10-3 and TRBJ1-2; TRBD1 aligns across 7 bases. The ends lost 7 bases at V and 0 bases at J; junction bases unmatched: 11. CDR3 length equals 16 residues. Per germline, CDR1 ENHRY and CDR2 SYGVKD. This CDR3 reads CAITPVGQSTNYGYTF. CDR3 coding DNA: TGTGCCATCACTCCTGTGGGACAGTCGACTAACTATGGCTACACCTTC.

This clonotype appeared a few times. V usage is TRBV12-3 or TRBV12-4 and J usage is TRBJ2-7; 14 bases line up with TRBD2. This CDR3 has 14 amino acids. With 6 bases clipped from V and 12 bases from J, the junction kept 10 bases outside the gene matches. CDR3 region: CASSLGLAGVVRYF. As DNA, the CDR3 is TGTGCCAGCAGCCTGGGACTAGCGGGAGTAGTGCGGTACTTC.

This clonotype came up a few times. A junction end diverges from the germline sequence, so it may reflect a read error. This sequence joins TRBV5-4 and TRBJ2-5, with D hard to call. In germline, CDR1 is SGHNT, CDR2 YYREEE (reference sequence). The CDR3 loop spans 13 amino acids. In DNA, the CDR3 is TGTGCGGGCAGCAGCTCACCTCAAGGGACCCAGTACTTC. Protein sequence: CAGSSSPQGTQYF.

Only a few counts were recorded for this clonotype. V usage is TRBV24-1 and J usage is TRBJ2-1, with 12 nucleotides matching TRBD2. Germline values: CDR1 KGHDR, CDR2 SFDVKD. There are 16 residues in the CDR3. V dropped 3 bases and J dropped 6; count of bases not matched to a gene: 5. DNA for the CDR3: TGTGCCACCAGTGATCCTAGCGGGGGGGCCGGCAATGAGCAGTTCTTC. Amino acid sequence: CATSDPSGGAGNEQFF.

This clonotype was seen more than once but under ten times. This chain uses TRBV4-1 with TRBJ2-1; 10 bases align to TRBD2. The ends lost 2 bases at V and 8 bases at J; junction bases unmatched: 12. The germline CDR1 and CDR2 sequences are MGHRA and YSYEKL. The CDR3 has 17 amino acids. The CDR3 DNA reads TGCGCCAGCAGCCAACTCCTAGCGGGGGTAACCGGGGATGAGCAGTTCTTC. This codes for CASSQLLAGVTGDEQFF.

This clonotype was picked up a small number of times. This chain joins TRBV6-5 and TRBJ2-5; D might be TRBD1 (5 bases). Trimming shortened V by 0 bases and J by 5 bases, and 19 bases separated the two germline ends. CDR3 size: 17 residues. The germline V gene has CDR1 MNHEY and CDR2 SVGAGI. CDR3 amino acids: CASSYSRWGRERETQYF. The DNA for the CDR3 is TGTGCCAGCAGTTACTCGCGATGGGGCAGGGAAAGGGAGACCCAGTACTTC.

CDR3 coding DNA: TGTGCCAGCAGCGTAGTCGGCGGGGGGACCCAAGAGACCCAGTACTTC. Translated, it gives CASSVVGGGTQETQYF. This chain joins TRBV9 and TRBJ2-5; 8 bases line up with TRBD2. The J segment lost 1 base and the V segment lost 0 bases, leaving 5 bases of the junction unmatched. Per germline, CDR1 SGDLS and CDR2 YYNGEE. This CDR3 has 16 residues. Using reference TRBV9 and TRBJ2-5 for the parts outside the CDR3, the full variable domain is DSGVTQTPKHLITATGQRVTLRCSPRSGDLSVYWYQQSLDQGLQFLIQYYNGEERAKGNILERFSAQQFPDLHSELNLSSLELGDSALYFCASSVVGGGTQETQYFGPGTRLLVL.

For the CDR3, the DNA is TGTGCCGGCATCCCCGGGGGGACAGGGTGGAGGGAGCAGTTCTTC. Protein product: CAGIPGGTGWREQFF. The chain couples TRBV6-5 to TRBJ2-1, with 9 bases aligning to TRBD1. The CDR3 has 15 residues. V gave up 11 bases and J gave up 10 bases; unmatched junction bases: 18. In germline, CDR1 is MNHEY, CDR2 SVGAGI.

This clonotype was observed a few times. The chain joins TRBV7-9 to TRBJ1-5; TRBD1 aligns across 8 bases. The CDR3 has 15 residues. With V trimmed by 7 bases and J by 3 bases, 8 bases remained unmatched. Germline lookup yields CDR1 SEHNR and CDR2 FQNEAQ (reference sequence). CDR3 nucleotides: TGTGCCAGCACCGGACAGGGTGATTTCAATCAGCCCCAGCATTTT. Its protein product is CASTGQGDFNQPQHF.

In this sample, this clonotype turned up a few times. V gene TRBV12-3 or TRBV12-4 combines with J gene TRBJ1-2; no firm D call. V was cut by 6 bases and J by 4 bases, with 9 bases left in between. This CDR3 is 12 amino acids long. CDR3 DNA: TGTGCCAGCAGCGTCTATCGCTATGGCTACACCTTC. Translation: CASSVYRYGYTF.

The chain combines TRBV29-1 with TRBJ2-2; TRBD1 agrees at 7 bases. V lost 6 bases, J lost 5 bases, and 0 bases stayed unmatched. Looked up from germline, CDR1 is SQVTM and CDR2 is ANQGSEA. This CDR3 has 11 amino acids. CDR3 bases: TGCAGCGTGACAGGGACCGGGGAGCTGTTTTTT. Its translation: CSVTGTGELFF.

The gene calls are TRBV10-3 and TRBJ2-1; tentatively, D is TRBD1 (5 bases). Germline CDR1 ENHRY, CDR2 SYGVKD. V lost 3 bases and J lost 7, with 7 bases in between. This CDR3 contains 12 residues. The CDR3 DNA sequence: TGTGCCATCAGTGACTCAGGGAATGAGCAGTTCTTC. Translating it yields CAISDSGNEQFF.

This clonotype occurred a few times. This chain connects TRBV20-1 to TRBJ2-5; D unclear. V was clipped by 5 bases and J by 0 bases, with 10 bases between them. Germline CDR1 and CDR2: DFQATT and SNEGSKA (reference sequence). There are 13 residues in the CDR3. DNA of the CDR3: TGCAGTGCTCCTGCAGGCAACCAAGAGACCCAGTACTTC. Its protein product is CSAPAGNQETQYF.